These 27 T cell receptor beta chains were sequenced from one sample in a study of cytomegalovirus exposure and HLA in healthy donors. The PCR employed 60 Vbeta primers together with 13 Jbeta primers. Method: immunoSEQ multiplex PCR; TCRdb's copy keeps in-frame clones and lacks some. This table has some 110,000 clones, about four fifths appearing once. Material: PBMCs. The receptors shown here come from a man younger than 45 in good health and CMV-seropositive.

The chain is built from TRBV5-4 and TRBJ2-1; the match to TRBD2 covers 12 bases. The CDR3 contains 15 residues. From germline, CDR1 is SGHNT and CDR2 YYREEE (reference sequence). Trimming took 4 bases from V and 7 from J; bases not matched to a gene: 6. This chain's CDR3 is CASSPRLAGVNEQFF. The CDR3 DNA reads TGTGCCAGCAGCCCGAGACTAGCGGGAGTTAATGAGCAGTTCTTC.

As DNA, the CDR3 is TGTGCCAGTAGTCCCGACAGGGGGGGTTACAATGAGCAGTTCTTC. Translation: CASSPDRGGYNEQFF. V and J are TRBV19 and TRBJ2-1; 9 bases agree with TRBD1. CDR1 LNHDA and CDR2 SQIVND come from the germline V gene (reference sequence). The CDR3 loop spans 15 amino acids. V shed 5 bases, J shed 4 bases, and the junction held 6 bases outside the gene matches. The full variable domain, its missing parts supplied by reference TRBV19 and TRBJ2-1, is DGGITQSPKYLFRKEGQNVTLSCEQNLNHDAMYWYRQDPGQGLRLIYYSQIVNDFQKGDIAEGYSVSREKKESFPLTVTSAQKNPTAFYLCASSPDRGGYNEQFFGPGTRLTVL.

This chain uses TRBV6-6 with TRBJ1-3; weak D call: TRBD1 (5 bases). Germline V gene sequence: CDR1 MNHNY, CDR2 SVGAGI (reference sequence). V dropped 7 bases and J dropped 1 base, with 8 bases sitting between them. This CDR3 spans 13 amino acids. Here the CDR3 DNA reads TGTGCCAGCATTCAGGGTTCTGGAAACACCATATATTTT. Its translation: CASIQGSGNTIYF.

V gene TRBV6-5 combines with J gene TRBJ2-5; the match to TRBD2 covers 8 bases. Per germline, CDR1 MNHEY and CDR2 SVGAGI. The V gene end was trimmed by 3 bases and the J gene end by 3 bases; junction bases not matched to a gene: 6. This CDR3 comprises 15 residues. CDR3 protein: CASSYYRGGKETQYF. CDR3 sequence (DNA): TGTGCCAGCAGTTATTATCGGGGGGGAAAAGAGACCCAGTACTTC.

This chain links TRBV14 with TRBJ2-7; 8 bases fit TRBD1. The V segment lost 1 base and the J segment 4 bases; nucleotides outside the gene matches: 6. The CDR3 contains 15 residues. Germline values: CDR1 SGHDN, CDR2 FVKESK. CDR3 region: CASSQGQGARYEQYV. DNA for the CDR3: TGTGCCAGCAGCCAAGGGCAGGGGGCACGGTACGAGCAGTACGTC.

This clone has just a few counts. The gene calls are TRBV2 and TRBJ2-2; D unresolved. The ends were cut back, 4 bases at V and 7 bases at J, with 16 bases in the middle. Per germline, CDR1 SNHLY and CDR2 FYNNEI. This CDR3 has 15 residues. CDR3 nucleotide sequence: TGTGCCAGCAGTGGTCGTGACAACTTGGGCGGGGAGCTGTTTTTT. Its translation: CASSGRDNLGGELFF.

This clone was seen only once. The chain uses TRBV19 and TRBJ1-2; 7 bases are a match to TRBD1. With 1 base clipped from V and 8 bases from J, the junction kept 4 bases outside the gene matches. The CDR3 has 13 amino acids. Per the germline V gene, CDR1 is LNHDA and CDR2 is SQIVND (reference sequence). The CDR3 loop is CASSIGRGHGYTF. CDR3 DNA sequence: TGTGCCAGTAGTATAGGTAGGGGGCACGGCTACACCTTC.

The rearrangement links TRBV19 to TRBJ1-6; D is undetermined. Per germline, CDR1 LNHDA and CDR2 SQIVND (reference sequence). The CDR3 contains 13 residues. V lost 3 bases and J lost 10, with 10 bases in between. The CDR3 DNA is TGTGCCAGTAGTATTCTCCCCGGGTCACCCCTCCACTTT. Translating gives CASSILPGSPLHF.

The CDR3 coding sequence is TGTGCCAGCAGTTCCGCCATGTCAGGGCAGCCCCAGCATTTT. Its protein is CASSSAMSGQPQHF. V usage is TRBV28 and J usage is TRBJ1-5; D may be TRBD1 (5 bases). This CDR3 spans 14 amino acids. Germline loops: CDR1 MDHEN, CDR2 SYDVKM. V was clipped by 4 bases and J by 7 bases, with 14 bases between them.

The chain links TRBV7-8 to TRBJ2-2, with 7 bases identical to TRBD1. Germline loops: CDR1 SGHVS, CDR2 FQNEAQ. Losses at the gene ends were 5 bases for V and 0 bases for J; bases not matched to a gene: 3. CDR3 length: 15 amino acids. CDR3 bases: TGTGCCAGCAGCAGACAGGGCTCGAACACCGGGGAGCTGTTTTTT. It is translated as CASSRQGSNTGELFF.

The V call is TRBV7-3, the J call TRBJ1-6; 10 nucleotides match TRBD1. The length of the CDR3 is 15 residues. With V trimmed by 3 bases and J by 8 bases, 4 bases remained unmatched. Looked up from germline, CDR1 is SGHTA and CDR2 is FQGTGA. In DNA, the CDR3 is TGTGCCAGCAGCTTGACCGGGACAGGGGATTCACCCCTCCACTTT. This translates into CASSLTGTGDSPLHF.

The chain is built from TRBV18 and TRBJ2-5; D not resolved. The CDR3 length is 14 residues. Per germline, CDR1 KGHSH and CDR2 LQKENI. V was cut by 0 bases and J by 2 bases, with 7 bases left in between. The CDR3 reads CASSPPGIQETQYF. CDR3 DNA sequence: TGTGCCAGCTCACCACCCGGTATTCAAGAGACCCAGTACTTC.

The chain employs TRBV9 and TRBJ2-3, with 8 bases that match TRBD2. J was trimmed by 0 bases and V by 2 bases; bases with no gene match: 2. The length of the CDR3 is 15 residues. Germline V lookup: CDR1 SGDLS, CDR2 YYNGEE. In nucleotides, the CDR3 is TGTGCCAGCAGCGTTATAGCGGGGAGCACAGATACGCAGTATTTT. Amino acid sequence: CASSVIAGSTDTQYF. Full variable domain (rest looked up from reference TRBV9 and TRBJ2-3): DSGVTQTPKHLITATGQRVTLRCSPRSGDLSVYWYQQSLDQGLQFLIQYYNGEERAKGNILERFSAQQFPDLHSELNLSSLELGDSALYFCASSVIAGSTDTQYFGPGTRLTVL.

V usage is TRBV4-1 and J usage is TRBJ1-2; 12 bases align to TRBD1. CDR1 and CDR2 from the germline V gene are MGHRA and YSYEKL. This CDR3 has 15 residues. V gave up 3 bases and J gave up 7 bases; unmatched junction bases: 6. The CDR3 DNA follows: TGCGCCAGCAGCCAGCGGGACAGGGGGCAGGGTGGCTACACCTTC. Translation gives CASSQRDRGQGGYTF.

This sequence joins TRBV5-5 and TRBJ2-6; the D is unclear. This CDR3 is 16 amino acids long. The V gene lost 2 bases and the J gene lost 1 base, with 10 bases spanning the gap. CDR1 is SGHKS, CDR2 YYEKEE, per germline (reference sequence). The CDR3 loop reads CASSLDSSSGANVLTF. Here the CDR3 DNA reads TGTGCCAGCAGCTTAGACTCGTCATCTGGGGCCAACGTCCTGACTTTC.

The V call is TRBV12-5, the J call TRBJ1-4; TRBD1 agrees at 9 bases. Germline V gene sequence: CDR1 LGHNT, CDR2 FRNRAP. V was pared by 5 bases and J by 0 bases, with 7 bases of the junction left unmatched. This CDR3 comprises 17 residues. The CDR3 DNA reads TGTGCTAGTGGTCCCGGACAGGGGACAACAACTAATGAAAAACTGTTTTTT. Amino acid sequence: CASGPGQGTTTNEKLFF.

The chain employs TRBV5-4 and TRBJ2-3; 8 positions agree with TRBD2. V was pared by 3 bases and J by 2 bases, with 2 bases of the junction left unmatched. The length of the CDR3 is 14 residues. CDR1 and CDR2 from the germline V gene are SGHNT and YYREEE (reference sequence). The CDR3 region has the DNA TGTGCCAGCAGCTCACTAGCGGACACAGATACGCAGTATTTT. It encodes CASSSLADTDTQYF.

This clone was detected only once. V and J are TRBV9 and TRBJ2-1; TRBD2 matches 14 bases. The CDR3 totals 20 residues. CDR1 is SGDLS and CDR2 is YYNGEE in the germline V gene. The ends lost 1 base at V and 4 bases at J; junction bases unmatched: 13. The CDR3 DNA reads as TGTGCCAGCAGCGTACAGACTAGCGGGGGGGCCAATCCGCAGTACAATGAGCAGTTCTTC. It is translated as CASSVQTSGGANPQYNEQFF.

Written as DNA, the CDR3 is TGCGCCAGCAGTGAGTTTACTCCGGGACTAGCGACAGATACGCAGTATTTT. Translating it yields CASSEFTPGLATDTQYF. The chain employs TRBV10-2 and TRBJ2-3; TRBD2 agrees at 10 bases. V shed 1 base and J 3 bases; nucleotides not matched to a gene: 7. The CDR3 is 17 residues long. Germline V gene data show CDR1 as WSHSY and CDR2 as SAAADI.

This sequence joins TRBV19 and TRBJ1-1; weak D call: TRBD1 (5 bases). Per the germline V gene, CDR1 is LNHDA and CDR2 is SQIVND (reference sequence). Trimming cost V 5 bases and J 10 bases, with 14 bases left between them. The CDR3 totals 12 residues. In DNA, the CDR3 is TGTGCCAGTAGTTCCCTCCAGGGCCCAGCTTTCTTT. This encodes CASSSLQGPAFF.

The chain recombines TRBV7-8 with TRBJ2-1; 8 bases map to TRBD2. The germline CDR1 and CDR2 sequences are SGHVS and FQNEAQ. This CDR3 is built from 16 residues. J gave up 6 bases and V 5 bases, and 12 bases lay outside the gene matches. This chain's CDR3 is CASSRTGGPGGNEQFF. Written as DNA, the CDR3 is TGTGCCAGCAGCCGAACGGGGGGGCCCGGAGGCAATGAGCAGTTCTTC.

The chain combines TRBV10-3 with TRBJ2-3; maybe TRBD2 (7 bases). V was cut by 6 bases and J by 14 bases, with 33 bases left in between. The CDR3 loop spans 17 amino acids. Germline CDR1 and CDR2: ENHRY and SYGVKD. The CDR3 DNA reads as TGTGCCATCAGGGATGATGCCAGGGCGGGGGCTTCCTATACGTGGTATTTT. This encodes CAIRDDARAGASYTWYF.

As regards this clone: An end of the junction differs from the germline gene, which may be a read error. The chain combines TRBV7-9 with TRBJ1-1; D not resolved. This CDR3 has 11 amino acids. From germline, CDR1 is SEHNR and CDR2 FQNEAQ (reference sequence). CDR3 residues: CSSSFGPEAFF. Here the CDR3 DNA reads TGTTCCAGCAGCTTTGGGCCTGAAGCTTTCTTT.

The rearrangement links TRBV7-9 to TRBJ2-7; 8 nucleotides align to TRBD2. Trimming removed 5 bases from V and 6 bases from J; junction bases left unmatched: 12. Germline V gene data show CDR1 as SEHNR and CDR2 as FQNEAQ (reference sequence). CDR3 size: 15 residues. CDR3 protein: CASSLGGTSISEQYF. The CDR3 DNA reads TGTGCCAGCAGCCTCGGGGGGACTAGTATTAGCGAGCAGTACTTC.

The chain is built from TRBV29-1 and TRBJ1-2; TRBD1 is a possible D gene (6 bases). Trimming removed 4 bases from V and 4 bases from J, with 13 bases in between. CDR1 SQVTM and CDR2 ANQGSEA come from the germline V gene. The CDR3 totals 13 residues. The CDR3 reads CSVGGGAGYGYTF. The DNA for the CDR3 is TGCAGCGTTGGGGGGGGCGCTGGCTATGGCTACACCTTC. The whole variable domain, filled in from reference TRBV29-1 and TRBJ1-2, reads SAVISQKPSRDICQRGTSLTIQCQVDSQVTMMFWYRQQPGQSLTLIATANQGSEATYESGFVIDKFPISRPNLTFSTLTVSNMSPEDSSIYLCSVGGGAGYGYTFGSGTRLTVV.

The chain couples TRBV27 to TRBJ1-2, with 9 bases matching TRBD1. The germline CDR1 and CDR2 sequences are MNHEY and SMNVEV (reference sequence). The CDR3 extends over 15 amino acids. Losses at the gene ends were 4 bases for V and 7 bases for J; bases not matched to a gene: 10. For the CDR3, the DNA is TGTGCCAGCAGTTGGGGGGGACAGGGATCTGTTGGCTACACCTTC. Translated, it gives CASSWGGQGSVGYTF.

This clone occurred a few times. V and J are TRBV5-6 and TRBJ1-2; possible D gene TRBD1, 5 bases. Trimming removed 3 bases at V and 7 bases at J, with 19 bases between. From germline, CDR1 is SGHDT and CDR2 YYEEEE. The CDR3 extends over 15 amino acids. The CDR3 sequence is CASSSSGSGGSGYTF. DNA for the CDR3: TGTGCCAGCAGCTCCTCCGGGAGTGGGGGGTCTGGCTACACCTTC. The full variable domain, in which reference TRBV5-6 and TRBJ1-2 provide the parts outside the CDR3, is DAGVTQSPTHLIKTRGQQVTLRCSPKSGHDTVSWYQQALGQGPQFIFQYYEEEERQRGNFPDRFSGHQFPNYSSELNVNALLLGDSALYLCASSSSGSGGSGYTFGSGTRLTVV.